This is a list of T cell receptor beta chains from one sample in a study of control samples from healthy donors and cancer patients. Assay: immunoSEQ multiplex PCR; the TCRdb copy retains only in-frame clones and omits some. The repertoire holds 25,000 to 35,000 clones, approximately 87% seen once, with 1.5% to 2% in the top ten. The source material was PBMCs. These TCRs come from a woman in her forties with lung cancer. The CDR3 runs from the conserved cysteine through the conserved F or W. D genes are given only for firm matches. Only part of the rows carry a size: once, few, many, or a class if the clone is expanded.

j_call clone_size v_call d_call cdr3_nt cdr3_aa
TRBJ1-6 . TRBV4-1 . TGCGCCAGCAGCCAAGAGGTCGGGGATTATTCACCCCTCCACTTT CASSQEVGDYSPLHF
TRBJ1-5 . TRBV30 . TGTGCCTGCGCGAAGGAGAGCAATCAGCCCCAGCATTTT CACAKESNQPQHF
TRBJ2-1 . TRBV28 . TGTGCCAGCAGTCCAGGGCGAGGACAGTGGAATGAGCAGTTCTTC CASSPGRGQWNEQFF
TRBJ1-5 . TRBV28 . TGTGCCAGCAGTTTATCGGGACGGCATCAGCCCCAGCATTTT CASSLSGRHQPQHF
TRBJ1-4 . TRBV5-6 . TGTGCCAGCAGCTTGGGGCTACGTGAAAAACTGTTTTTT CASSLGLREKLFF
TRBJ1-2 . TRBV24-1 TRBD1 TGTGCCACCGGGGGACAGGGAAATGGCTACACCTTC CATGGQGNGYTF
TRBJ1-6 . TRBV9 TRBD1 TGTGCCAGCAGCGCGCAGGGGGAGAGGACACCCCTCCACTTT CASSAQGERTPLHF
TRBJ2-3 . TRBV5-1 . TGCGCCAGCAGCTCCCGGGCCGGAGCTACAGATACGCAGTATTTT CASSSRAGATDTQYF
TRBJ2-3 . TRBV24-1 TRBD2 TGTGCCACCAGTGATTTGAGAGCGGGGGGGGAGGATACGCAGTATTTT CATSDLRAGGEDTQYF
TRBJ2-5 few TRBV24-1 TRBD1 TGTGCCACCAGTGATACCAGACTAGACAGGGGAGGTGGTCAAGAGACCCAGTACTTC CATSDTRLDRGGGQETQYF
TRBJ1-1 few TRBV7-9 TRBD1 TGTGCCAGCAGCGAGAGGACAGGAGCGAACACTGAAGCTTTCTTT CASSERTGANTEAFF
TRBJ1-1 few TRBV4-1 TRBD1 TGCGCCAGCAGCCACCGACAGGGTAACACTGAAGCTTTCTTT CASSHRQGNTEAFF
TRBJ1-1 . TRBV9 . TGTGCCAGCAGCGTAGCGGGGGGGATGAACACTGAAGCTTTCTTT CASSVAGGMNTEAFF
TRBJ2-7 once TRBV5-4 . TGTGCCAGCTGGACGGCTGGGGTATCCGAGCAGTACTTC CASWTAGVSEQYF
TRBJ1-3 . TRBV27 . TGTGCCAGCGGGAGAGGTATAGGAAACACCATATATTTT CASGRGIGNTIYF
TRBJ2-3 . TRBV3-1/TRBV3-2 TRBD2 TGTGCCAGCAGCCCGACTAGCGGGGGGGCCGGTGATACGCAGTATTTT CASSPTSGGAGDTQYF
TRBJ1-2 . TRBV7-8 TRBD1 TGTGCCAGCAGCTCAGAGGGTAGGGGGCGCTACACCTTC CASSSEGRGRYTF
TRBJ2-7 . TRBV7-2 . TGTGCCAGCAGCCCCACCCCTGGGGTTGGCGAGCAGTACTTC CASSPTPGVGEQYF
TRBJ1-4 . TRBV14 . TGTGCCAGCAGCCTTCTACCTATAGGAGGAAGTAGGGAAAAACTGTTTTTT CASSLLPIGGSREKLFF
TRBJ2-7 . TRBV3-1/TRBV3-2 TRBD1 TGTGCCAGCAGCCCTTTGGACAGGACCCTCTCCTACGAGCAGTACTTC CASSPLDRTLSYEQYF
TRBJ1-4 . TRBV7-9 TRBD1 TGTGCCAGCAGCTTAGCAGGTCAGGGGGACGAAAAACTGTTTTTT CASSLAGQGDEKLFF
TRBJ2-7 . TRBV6-5 . TGTGCCAGCAGTTCCGGGGCCGGGACCCGCTCCTACGAGCAGTACTTC CASSSGAGTRSYEQYF
TRBJ2-3 few TRBV6-4 TRBD2 TGTGCCAGCAGTGACTCGACTAGCGGGGGGGCAGATACGCAGTATTTT CASSDSTSGGADTQYF
TRBJ1-6 . TRBV3-1/TRBV3-2 . TGTGCCAGCAGCCGCTCCTACAGGGCACAATCACCCCTCCACTTT CASSRSYRAQSPLHF
TRBJ1-5 once TRBV28 . TGTGCCAGCAGTTGGGACATTTATAGCAATCAGCCCCAGCATTTT CASSWDIYSNQPQHF
TRBJ2-3 few TRBV9 . TGTGCCAGCAGCGCAGTCGGGTTCACAGATACGCAGTATTTT CASSAVGFTDTQYF
TRBJ1-1 . TRBV10-1 . TGCGCCAGCAGTGCGACACCGAACACTGAAGCTTTCTTT CASSATPNTEAFF
TRBJ2-2 . TRBV2 TRBD1 TGTGCCAGCCAGGGACAGGCCGTGGTCACCGGGGAGCTGTTTTTT CASQGQAVVTGELFF
TRBJ1-2 . TRBV29-1 . TGCAGCGTGGGACTGGGGGGCTACACCTTC CSVGLGGYTF
TRBJ1-3 once TRBV5-1 . TGCGCCAGCAGCTTAGGACAGACTGGAAACACCATATATTTT CASSLGQTGNTIYF
TRBJ2-7 once TRBV5-1 TRBD1 TGCGCCAGCAGCCGGGGGACAGGGATAAGCTCCAGCTCCTACGAGCAGTACTTC CASSRGTGISSSSYEQYF
TRBJ1-3 . TRBV6-4 . TGTGCCAGCGGTCGTGGGCAACAGTCTGGAAACACCATATATTTT CASGRGQQSGNTIYF
TRBJ2-7 . TRBV5-1 TRBD1 TGCGCCAGCAGCTTGGGAGGACAGGAGGATTTCGAGCAGTACTTC CASSLGGQEDFEQYF
TRBJ1-1 . TRBV5-1 . TGCGCCAGCAGCCGAACAGGGCCCAACACTGAAGCTTTCTTT CASSRTGPNTEAFF
TRBJ2-1 . TRBV5-1 TRBD1 TGCGCCAGCAGCTTGGTTCCGACAGGGACCTACAATGAGCAGTTCTTC CASSLVPTGTYNEQFF
TRBJ1-6 . TRBV9 . TGTGCCAGCAGCGTAGGAAGGGACCTTTATAATTCACCCCTCCACTTT CASSVGRDLYNSPLHF
TRBJ2-5 once TRBV6-2/TRBV6-3 . TGTGCCAGCAGTAACCGACCAGAAGAGACCCAGTACTTC CASSNRPEETQYF